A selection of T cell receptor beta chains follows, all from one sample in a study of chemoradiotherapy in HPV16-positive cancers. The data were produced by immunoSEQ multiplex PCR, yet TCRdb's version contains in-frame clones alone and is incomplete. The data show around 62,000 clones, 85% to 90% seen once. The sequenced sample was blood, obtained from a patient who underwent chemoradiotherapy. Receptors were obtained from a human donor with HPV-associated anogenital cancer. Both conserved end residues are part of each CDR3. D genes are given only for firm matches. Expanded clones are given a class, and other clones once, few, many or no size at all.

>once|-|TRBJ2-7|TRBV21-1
TGTGCCAGCAGCCCCCTTGGGAGGACTAACTCCGTGTCCTACGAGCAGTACTTC
CASSPLGRTNSVSYEQYF
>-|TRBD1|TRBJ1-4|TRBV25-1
TGTGCCAGCAGCCAGGGACAGGGAGAAAAACTGTTTTTT
CASSQGQGEKLFF
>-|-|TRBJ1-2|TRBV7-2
TGTGCCAGCAGCTTAGGACAGACCAACTATGGCTACACCTTC
CASSLGQTNYGYTF
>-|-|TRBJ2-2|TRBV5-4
TGTGCCAGCAGCCTCGACACCGGGGAGCTGTTTTTT
CASSLDTGELFF
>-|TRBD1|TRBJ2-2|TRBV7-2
TGTGCCAGCAACAGGGGGCGAGCGAGCGGGGAGCTGTTTTTT
CASNRGRASGELFF
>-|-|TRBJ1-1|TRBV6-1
TGTGCCAGCAGTGAATCGGGGCAACGCACTGAAGCTTTCTTT
CASSESGQRTEAFF
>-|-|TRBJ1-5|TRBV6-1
TGTGCCAGCAGTGAAGGGACAGTGGATAGCAATCAGCCCCAGCATTTT
CASSEGTVDSNQPQHF
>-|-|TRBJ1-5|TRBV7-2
TGTGCCAGCAGCTTAAGATCTAATCAGCCCCAGCATTTT
CASSLRSNQPQHF
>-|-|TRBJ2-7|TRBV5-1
TGCGCCAGTTCGCCGTCAGGGGAAATAACCTACGAGCAGTACTTC
CASSPSGEITYEQYF
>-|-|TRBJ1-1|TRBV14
TGTGCCAGCAGCTGGGGGGTCACTGAAGCTTTCTTT
CASSWGVTEAFF
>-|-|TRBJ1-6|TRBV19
TGTGCCAGTAGTATGTTGGGGGCCAGGACCAATTCACCCCTCCACTTT
CASSMLGARTNSPLHF
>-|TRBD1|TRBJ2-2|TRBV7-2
TGTGCCAGCAGCTCGGGACAGATCACCGGGGAGCTGTTTTTT
CASSSGQITGELFF
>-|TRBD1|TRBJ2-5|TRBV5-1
TGCGCCAGCAGCTTGGTCTGGGGACAGGAGACCCAGTACTTC
CASSLVWGQETQYF
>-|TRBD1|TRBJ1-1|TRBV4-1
TGCGCCAGCAGCCGAGACAGGGTCGGGGGCACTGAAGCTTTCTTT
CASSRDRVGGTEAFF
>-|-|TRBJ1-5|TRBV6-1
TGTGCCAGCAGTCAGGGTCAGCCCCAGCATTTT
CASSQGQPQHF
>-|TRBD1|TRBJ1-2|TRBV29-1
TGCAGCGTTCTAGACAGGGAGTCTGGCTACACCTTC
CSVLDRESGYTF
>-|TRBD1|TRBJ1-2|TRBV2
TGTGCCAGCAGTACGCTTAAGGGACAGGGGCATGGCTACACCTTC
CASSTLKGQGHGYTF
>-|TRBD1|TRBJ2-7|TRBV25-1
TGTGCCAGCAGTGAATGGACAGGCGGGTCCTACGAGCAGTACTTC
CASSEWTGGSYEQYF
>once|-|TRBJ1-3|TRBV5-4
TGTGCCAGCAGCTTGGGGGGCACTGGAAACACCATATATTTT
CASSLGGTGNTIYF
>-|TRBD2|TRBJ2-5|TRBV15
TGTGCCACCAGCAGAGGACTAGCAAAAGAGACCCAGTACTTC
CATSRGLAKETQYF
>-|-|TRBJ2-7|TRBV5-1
TGCGCCAGCAGCTTGGAAGGAGGATCCCCTTGGGGGCAGTACTTC
CASSLEGGSPWGQYF
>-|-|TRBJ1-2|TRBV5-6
TGTGCCAGCAGTCAAGGGGGGAACTATGGCTACACCTTC
CASSQGGNYGYTF
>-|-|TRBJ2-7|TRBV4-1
TGCGCCAGCAGCCAAGATAGACAGCCTTCTTACGAGCAGTACTTC
CASSQDRQPSYEQYF